The 20 T cell receptor beta chains below all came from one sample that was sequenced in a study of cytomegalovirus exposure and HLA in healthy donors. The PCR made use of 60 Vbeta and 13 Jbeta primers. Produced via immunoSEQ multiplex PCR; TCRdb's table is partial and in-frame only. The sample yields fewer than 110,000 clones, 75% to 90% seen once. Sequenced input: PBMCs. These receptors originate from a man younger than 45 in good health and CMV-seronegative.

Comment on this clone: One end of the junction does not line up with germline, which may come from a read error. The J gene is TRBJ1-5, the V gene TRBV2, with unresolved D. Per the germline V gene, CDR1 is SNHLY and CDR2 is FYNNEI. This CDR3 spans 16 amino acids. CDR3 DNA: TGTGCCAGCAGTGAAGGCGCTCGGGGTAGCCATCAGCCCCAGCATTTT. Protein product: CASSEGARGSHQPQHF.

The V and J genes are TRBV7-9 and TRBJ2-5; the D gene is possibly TRBD1 (5 bases). CDR1 SEHNR and CDR2 FQNEAQ come from the germline V gene (reference sequence). Trimming removed 5 bases at V and 4 bases at J, with 17 bases between. The length of the CDR3 is 15 residues. For the CDR3, the DNA is TGTGCCAGCAGCCCCAACGCCGGCCAGGGAGAGACCCAGTACTTC. It codes for CASSPNAGQGETQYF.

The V call is TRBV27, the J call TRBJ2-7, with TRBD1 matching over 8 bases. V lost 2 bases to trimming and J lost 3 bases; unmatched junction nucleotides: 9. CDR3 length: 16 amino acids. Germline CDR1 reads MNHEY; CDR2 reads SMNVEV (reference sequence). This chain's CDR3 is CASSLAPGTGYYEQYF. CDR3 DNA: TGTGCCAGCAGTTTAGCCCCCGGGACAGGTTACTACGAGCAGTACTTC.

This clone was recorded only once. The chain carries TRBV7-9 and TRBJ1-2; 7 bases are a match to TRBD1. The length of the CDR3 is 16 residues. V lost 4 bases and J lost 4; bases outside the gene matches: 12. CDR1 and CDR2 (germline): SEHNR, FQNEAQ (reference sequence). CDR3 DNA sequence: TGTGCCAGCAGCTCCCTGGGACAGAGAAATTCCTATGGCTACACCTTC. Translated: CASSSLGQRNSYGYTF. Full variable domain (remainder filled in from reference TRBV7-9 and TRBJ1-2): DTGVSQNPRHKITKRGQNVTFRCDPISEHNRLYWYRQTLGQGPEFLTYFQNEAQLEKSRLLSDRFSAERPKGSFSTLEIQRTEQGDSAMYLCASSSLGQRNSYGYTFGSGTRLTVV.

The chain links TRBV7-6 to TRBJ2-5; 7 nucleotides agree with TRBD1. The germline V gene encodes CDR1 SGHVS and CDR2 FNYEAQ. The CDR3 consists of 16 residues. The V segment lost 5 bases and the J segment 5 bases; nucleotides outside the gene matches: 14. CDR3 region: CASSLIRQGLKETQYF. The CDR3 DNA is TGTGCCAGCAGCCTGATTAGACAGGGCTTGAAGGAGACCCAGTACTTC.

The V call is TRBV28, the J call TRBJ2-7; 8 bases fit TRBD1. V shed 3 bases, J shed 2 bases, and the junction held 21 bases outside the gene matches. Germline V gene lookup returns CDR1 MDHEN and CDR2 SYDVKM. This CDR3 comprises 20 residues. CDR3 nucleotides: TGTGCCAGCAGTTTGGAGGGTTGGTTAGGACAGGGATACTATACCTACGAGCAGTACTTC. It codes for CASSLEGWLGQGYYTYEQYF. The whole variable domain, remainder taken from reference TRBV28 and TRBJ2-7, is DVKVTQSSRYLVKRTGEKVFLECVQDMDHENMFWYRQDPGLGLRLIYFSYDVKMKEKGDIPEGYSVSREKKERFSLILESASTNQTSMYLCASSLEGWLGQGYYTYEQYFGPGTRLTVT.

V gene TRBV7-3 combines with J gene TRBJ1-3; no definite D call. Germline CDR1 reads SGHTA; CDR2 reads FQGTGA. CDR3 length: 16 residues. V lost 5 bases and J 2 bases, leaving 16 bases between the germline ends. CDR3 nucleotide sequence: TGTGCCAGCAGCCCAGAGGCCCACGAGGCTGGAAACACCATATATTTT. Amino acid sequence: CASSPEAHEAGNTIYF. Looking up the rest from reference TRBV7-3 and TRBJ1-3 gives the full variable domain: GAGVSQTPSNKVTEKGKYVELRCDPISGHTALYWYRQSLGQGPEFLIYFQGTGAADDSGLPNDRFFAVRPEGSVSTLKIQRTERGDSAVYLCASSPEAHEAGNTIYFGEGSWLTVV.

The rearrangement joins TRBV30 to TRBJ2-1, with unresolved D. V gave up 1 base and J gave up 9 bases, with 13 bases separating them. CDR1 and CDR2 (germline): GTSNPN, SVGIG (reference sequence). The CDR3 is 13 residues long. The chain's CDR3 is CAWSGQVSGEQFF. The DNA for the CDR3 is TGTGCCTGGAGTGGCCAGGTCTCCGGTGAGCAGTTCTTC.

The chain uses TRBV28 and TRBJ2-5, with 9 positions matching TRBD2. This CDR3 contains 13 residues. Germline V gives CDR1 MDHEN, CDR2 SYDVKM. After removal of 6 bases from V and 2 bases from J, the junction contained 1 base not matched to a gene. The CDR3, as DNA: TGTGCCAGCAGGCGGGGGGGTCAAGAGACCCAGTACTTC. Translation gives CASRRGGQETQYF.

This clone came up once. This chain joins TRBV9 and TRBJ1-3; D uncertain. The CDR3 spans 16 residues. The V and J ends lost 0 bases and 0 bases respectively, with 10 bases between them. Germline CDR1 and CDR2: SGDLS and YYNGEE. DNA of the CDR3: TGTGCCAGCAGCGTAGGTGGGCAGACCTCTGGAAACACCATATATTTT. Protein product: CASSVGGQTSGNTIYF.

J is TRBJ1-6 and V is TRBV6-1; 7 bases map to TRBD1. The V gene end was trimmed by 5 bases and the J gene end by 9 bases; junction bases not matched to a gene: 7. The length of the CDR3 is 14 residues. CDR1 is MNHNS and CDR2 is SASEGT in the germline V gene. CDR3: CASSRQGRGSPLHF. In DNA, the CDR3 is TGTGCCAGCAGTCGACAGGGAAGGGGTTCACCCCTCCACTTT.

A single count supports this clone. Other nucleotide sequences from this sample produce the same CDR3. This sequence joins TRBV18 and TRBJ2-1; 7 nucleotides align to TRBD2. This CDR3 has 13 amino acids. The ends lost 3 bases at V and 5 bases at J; junction bases unmatched: 1. CDR1 is KGHSH, CDR2 LQKENI, per germline. The CDR3 loop reads CASSPGLNNEQFF. Written as DNA, the CDR3 is TGTGCCAGCTCACCGGGACTAAACAATGAGCAGTTCTTC.

This CDR3 is CASSQQRTSGKQYF. The CDR3 nucleotides are TGTGCCAGCAGTCAACAACGGACTAGCGGGAAGCAGTACTTC. This chain uses TRBV6-5 with TRBJ2-5, with TRBD2 matching over 12 bases. V shed 5 bases and J 11 bases; nucleotides not matched to a gene: 9. The CDR3 runs to 14 residues. Per germline, CDR1 MNHEY and CDR2 SVGAGI.

This chain links TRBV29-1 with TRBJ1-5; D might be TRBD1 (6 bases). Per the germline V gene, CDR1 is SQVTM and CDR2 is ANQGSEA. CDR3 size: 14 residues. V lost 6 bases and J 0 bases, leaving 12 bases between the germline ends. The CDR3 nucleotides are TGCAGCGTATCGGACAGCGATAGCAATCAGCCCCAGCATTTT. It translates to CSVSDSDSNQPQHF. Full variable domain (missing parts from reference TRBV29-1 and TRBJ1-5): SAVISQKPSRDICQRGTSLTIQCQVDSQVTMMFWYRQQPGQSLTLIATANQGSEATYESGFVIDKFPISRPNLTFSTLTVSNMSPEDSSIYLCSVSDSDSNQPQHFGDGTRLSIL.

A few counts support this clone. The chain employs TRBV12-5 and TRBJ1-1, with D tentatively TRBD1 (6 bases). The CDR3 extends over 14 amino acids. Germline CDR1 LGHNT, CDR2 FRNRAP. V was cut by 7 bases and J by 4 bases, with 16 bases left in between. CDR3 bases: TGTGCTAGTGCCTCAGGGGCTCTGGTCACTGAAGCTTTCTTT. This gives the protein CASASGALVTEAFF.

The V and J genes are TRBV9 and TRBJ2-5, with TRBD2 matching over 9 bases. With 1 base clipped from V and 4 bases from J, the junction kept 5 bases outside the gene matches. This CDR3 comprises 15 residues. Germline V gene lookup returns CDR1 SGDLS and CDR2 YYNGEE. The CDR3 here is CASSVKSGGSETQYF. The CDR3 DNA reads TGTGCCAGCAGCGTAAAGAGCGGGGGGTCAGAGACCCAGTACTTC. Supplemented by reference TRBV9 and TRBJ2-5, the full variable domain reads DSGVTQTPKHLITATGQRVTLRCSPRSGDLSVYWYQQSLDQGLQFLIQYYNGEERAKGNILERFSAQQFPDLHSELNLSSLELGDSALYFCASSVKSGGSETQYFGPGTRLLVL.

The CDR3 loop is CASSQGREQFF. For the CDR3, the DNA is TGTGCCAGCAGCCAAGGCAGAGAGCAGTTCTTC. This chain uses TRBV14 with TRBJ2-1, with D unresolved. The germline gives CDR1 SGHDN, CDR2 FVKESK. This CDR3 comprises 11 residues. The V end was cut by 1 base, the J end by 10 bases, with 5 bases between. Filled out from reference TRBV14 and TRBJ2-1, the complete variable domain reads EAGVTQFPSHSVIEKGQTVTLRCDPISGHDNLYWYRRVMGKEIKFLLHFVKESKQDESGMPNNRFLAERTGGTYSTLKVQPAELEDSGVYFCASSQGREQFFGPGTRLTVL.

The chain has TRBV15 and TRBJ2-7; a possible D gene is TRBD1 (6 bases). In germline, CDR1 is LNHNV, CDR2 YYDKDF (reference sequence). This CDR3 is built from 13 residues. V dropped 3 bases and J dropped 4 bases, with 10 bases sitting between them. As DNA, the CDR3 is TGTGCCACCAGCAGCAACAGGGAGTACGAGCAGTACTTC. This sequence encodes CATSSNREYEQYF.

This clone was recorded a few times. The rearrangement uses TRBV19 and TRBJ1-4, with D maybe TRBD1 (5 bases). The CDR3 has 15 residues. Germline V CDR1 and CDR2: LNHDA, SQIVND (reference sequence). Trimming stripped 3 bases from V and 7 bases from J, with 15 bases between. CDR3 nucleotides: TGTGCCAGTAGTATGATTGGCAGGGAGGGTGAAAAACTGTTTTTT. It encodes CASSMIGREGEKLFF.

The chain combines TRBV5-1 with TRBJ1-1, with a tentative D call TRBD1 (5 bases). The CDR3 sequence is 16 residues long. V lost 1 base and J 3 bases, leaving 16 bases between the germline ends. Per germline, CDR1 SGHRS and CDR2 YFSETQ. This CDR3 is CASSLRAPGLDTEAFF. CDR3 sequence (DNA): TGCGCCAGCAGCTTGAGGGCCCCAGGGCTGGACACTGAAGCTTTCTTT. Using reference TRBV5-1 and TRBJ1-1 for the parts outside the CDR3, the full variable domain is KAGVTQTPRYLIKTRGQQVTLSCSPISGHRSVSWYQQTPGQGLQFLFEYFSETQRNKGNFPGRFSGRQFSNSRSEMNVSTLELGDSALYLCASSLRAPGLDTEAFFGQGTRLTVV.